The entry below describes one T cell receptor (beta chain). Antigen unknown. A read error may account for a junction end that differs from germline. This sample is part of a study of neurological immune-mediated disorders. Overall study results and limits: Expanded clones shared no CDR3 amino acid sequences across subjects, suggesting private repertoires in all groups. Whereas HTLV-1-associated myelopathy showed the most TCR clonal expansion, multiple sclerosis showed the least, with levels below those of healthy controls.

TCRdb re-derived calls from the 5' RACE reads in MiXCR, one entry per CDR3 protein. The sample records around 100,000 distinct CDR3 sequences, 11% being singletons. Noted time point: longitudinal time-point 3. Unsorted libraries came from 2 million PBMCs stored at -80 °C. CDR1 and CDR2 from the germline V gene are SGHVS and FNYEAQ. This CDR3 spans 13 amino acids. The source of this sequence is a female donor with HTLV-1-associated myelopathy (HAM/TSP). The V call is TRBV7-6, the J call TRBJ2-7; possible D gene TRBD2, 6 bases. Source material: PBMCs. The CDR3 region has the DNA TGTGCAAGCAGCTGGCGGGAACCGTACGAGCAGTACTTC. It translates to CASSWREPYEQYF.